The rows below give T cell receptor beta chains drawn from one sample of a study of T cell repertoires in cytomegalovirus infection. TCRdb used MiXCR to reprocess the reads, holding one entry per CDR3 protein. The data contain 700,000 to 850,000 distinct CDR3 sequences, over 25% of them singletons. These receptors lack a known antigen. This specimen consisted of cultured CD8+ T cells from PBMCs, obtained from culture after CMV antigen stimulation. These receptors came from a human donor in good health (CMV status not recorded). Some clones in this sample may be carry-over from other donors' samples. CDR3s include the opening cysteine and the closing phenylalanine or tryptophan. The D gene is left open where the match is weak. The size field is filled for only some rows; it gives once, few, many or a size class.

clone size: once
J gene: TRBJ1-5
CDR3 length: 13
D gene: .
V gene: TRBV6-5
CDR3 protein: CASRPLKDQPQHF
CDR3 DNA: TGTGCCAGCAGGCCTTTAAAGGATCAGCCCCAGCATTTT

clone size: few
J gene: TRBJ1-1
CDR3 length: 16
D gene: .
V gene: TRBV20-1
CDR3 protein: CSAIPEGARSDTEAFF
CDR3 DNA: TGCAGTGCTATCCCCGAAGGGGCGCGATCGGACACTGAAGCTTTCTTT

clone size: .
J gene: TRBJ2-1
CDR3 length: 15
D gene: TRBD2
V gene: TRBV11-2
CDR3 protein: CASSLEAGGQNEQFF
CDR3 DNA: TGTGCCAGCAGCTTAGAAGCGGGGGGGCAAAATGAGCAGTTCTTC

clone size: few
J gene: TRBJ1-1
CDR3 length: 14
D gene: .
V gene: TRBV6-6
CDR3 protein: CASSYGSGVSEAFF
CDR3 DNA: TGTGCCAGCAGTTACGGTTCAGGGGTTTCTGAAGCTTTCTTT

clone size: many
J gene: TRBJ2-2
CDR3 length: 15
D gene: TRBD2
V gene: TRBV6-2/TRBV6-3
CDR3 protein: CASSLAGAYTGELFF
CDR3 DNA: TGTGCCAGCAGTTTAGCGGGGGCGTACACCGGGGAGCTGTTTTTT

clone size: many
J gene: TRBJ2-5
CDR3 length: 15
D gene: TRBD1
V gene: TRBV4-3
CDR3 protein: CASSQGEGGGETQYF
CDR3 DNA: TGCGCCAGCAGCCAAGGGGAAGGGGGCGGGGAGACCCAGTACTTC

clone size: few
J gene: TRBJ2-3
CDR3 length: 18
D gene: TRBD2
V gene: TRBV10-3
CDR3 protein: CAISEPQFGGGSTDTQYF
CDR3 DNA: TGTGCCATCAGTGAGCCCCAGTTCGGGGGGGGTAGCACAGATACGCAGTATTTT

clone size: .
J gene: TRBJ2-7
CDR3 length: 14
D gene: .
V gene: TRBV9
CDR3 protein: CASSVGTVAYEQYF
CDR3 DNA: TGTGCCAGCAGCGTCGGGACCGTAGCCTACGAGCAGTACTTC

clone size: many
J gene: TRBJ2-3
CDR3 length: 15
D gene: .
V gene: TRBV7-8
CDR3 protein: CASSWGMFRAGTQYF
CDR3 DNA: TGTGCCAGCAGCTGGGGGATGTTCAGGGCCGGTACGCAGTATTTT

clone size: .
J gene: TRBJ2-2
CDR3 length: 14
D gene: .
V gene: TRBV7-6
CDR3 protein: CASSRGRGTGELFF
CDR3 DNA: TGTGCCAGCAGCCGGGGTAGAGGCACCGGGGAGCTGTTTTTT

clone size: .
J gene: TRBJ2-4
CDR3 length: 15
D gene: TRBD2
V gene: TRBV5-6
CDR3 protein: CASSPAGYTKNIQYF
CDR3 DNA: TGTGCCAGCAGCCCAGCGGGATACACCAAAAACATTCAGTACTTC

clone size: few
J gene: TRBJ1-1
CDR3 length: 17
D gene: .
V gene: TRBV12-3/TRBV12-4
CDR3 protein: CASSLALVGGVDTEAFF
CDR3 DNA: TGTGCCAGCAGTTTAGCGCTCGTAGGAGGGGTGGACACTGAAGCTTTCTTT

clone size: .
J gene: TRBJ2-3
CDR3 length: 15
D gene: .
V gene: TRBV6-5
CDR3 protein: CASILRQGVTDTQYF
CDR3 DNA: TGTGCCAGCATTTTAAGGCAGGGCGTCACAGATACGCAGTATTTT

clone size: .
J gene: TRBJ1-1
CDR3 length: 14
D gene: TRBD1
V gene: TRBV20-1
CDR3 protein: CSARPLTGGTEAFF
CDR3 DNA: TGCAGTGCTAGACCGCTAACAGGGGGAACTGAAGCTTTCTTT

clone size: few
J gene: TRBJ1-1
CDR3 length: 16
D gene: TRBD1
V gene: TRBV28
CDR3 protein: CASVEPGQGSNTEAFF
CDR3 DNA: TGTGCCAGCGTAGAACCGGGACAGGGATCGAACACTGAAGCTTTCTTT

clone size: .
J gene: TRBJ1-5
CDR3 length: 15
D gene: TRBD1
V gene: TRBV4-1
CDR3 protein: CASSHTGGGSQPQHF
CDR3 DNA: TGCGCCAGCAGCCATACAGGGGGGGGTAGTCAGCCCCAGCATTTT

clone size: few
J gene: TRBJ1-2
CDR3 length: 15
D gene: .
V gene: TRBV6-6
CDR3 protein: CASSYSTGPNYGYTF
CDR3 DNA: TGTGCCAGCAGTTACTCGACAGGTCCTAACTATGGCTACACCTTC

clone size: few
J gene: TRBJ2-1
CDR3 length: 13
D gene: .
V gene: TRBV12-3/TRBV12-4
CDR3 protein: CATLLYSYNEQFF
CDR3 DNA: TGTGCCACCCTTCTCTATAGCTACAATGAGCAGTTCTTC

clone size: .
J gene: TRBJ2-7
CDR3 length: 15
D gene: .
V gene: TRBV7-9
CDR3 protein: CASSSSRGSTYEQYF
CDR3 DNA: TGTGCCAGCAGCTCGTCCAGGGGTTCGACCTACGAGCAGTACTTC

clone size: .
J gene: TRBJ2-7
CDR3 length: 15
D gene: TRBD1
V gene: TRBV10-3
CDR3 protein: CAISVWDRNSYEQYF
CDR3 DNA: TGTGCCATCAGTGTTTGGGACAGGAACTCCTACGAGCAGTACTTC

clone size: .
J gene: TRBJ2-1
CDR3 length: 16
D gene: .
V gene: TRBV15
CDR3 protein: CATSRGVAQYSNEQFF
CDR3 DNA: TGTGCCACCAGCAGGGGGGTGGCCCAATATTCCAATGAGCAGTTCTTC

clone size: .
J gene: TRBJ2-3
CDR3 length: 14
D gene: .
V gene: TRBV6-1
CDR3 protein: CASSSLAGADTQYF
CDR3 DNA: TGTGCCAGCAGCTCCCTGGCAGGGGCAGATACGCAGTATTTT

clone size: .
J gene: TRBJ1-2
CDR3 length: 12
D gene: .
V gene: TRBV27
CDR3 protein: CASSLNGNGYTF
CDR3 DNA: TGTGCCAGCAGTTTAAACGGCAATGGCTACACCTTC

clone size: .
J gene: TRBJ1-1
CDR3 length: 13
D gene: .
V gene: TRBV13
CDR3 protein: CASSPTALDEAFF
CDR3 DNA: TGTGCCAGCAGCCCGACCGCGCTCGATGAAGCTTTCTTT

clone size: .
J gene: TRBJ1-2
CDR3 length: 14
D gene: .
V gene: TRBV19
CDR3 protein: CASSILGNSDGYTF
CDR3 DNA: TGTGCCAGTAGTATCCTCGGGAATTCGGATGGCTACACCTTC

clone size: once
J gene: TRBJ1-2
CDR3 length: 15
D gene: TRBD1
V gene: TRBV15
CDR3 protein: CATSSAGQGARGYTF
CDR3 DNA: TGTGCCACCAGCAGCGCAGGACAGGGGGCGCGAGGCTACACCTTC

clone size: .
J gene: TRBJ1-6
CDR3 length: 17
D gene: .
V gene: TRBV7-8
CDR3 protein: CASSLYVPDTYNSPLHF
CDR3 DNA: TGTGCCAGCAGCTTATATGTACCAGACACTTATAATTCACCCCTCCACTTT

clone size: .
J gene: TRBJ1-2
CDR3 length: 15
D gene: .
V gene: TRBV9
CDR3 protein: CASSVVDSLLDGYTF
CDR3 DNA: TGTGCCAGCAGCGTAGTAGACAGTCTCCTCGACGGCTACACCTTC

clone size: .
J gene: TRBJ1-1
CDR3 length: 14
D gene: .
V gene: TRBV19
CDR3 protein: CASSIGGENTEAFF
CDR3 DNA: TGTGCCAGTAGTATTGGTGGCGAGAACACTGAAGCTTTCTTT

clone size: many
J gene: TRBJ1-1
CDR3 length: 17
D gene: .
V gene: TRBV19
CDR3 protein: CASSLVRIGVMNTEAFF
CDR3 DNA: TGTGCCAGTAGTCTAGTCAGGATCGGGGTCATGAACACTGAAGCTTTCTTT

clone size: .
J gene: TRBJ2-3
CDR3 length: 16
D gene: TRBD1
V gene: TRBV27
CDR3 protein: CASIARGQVVTDTQYF
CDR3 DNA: TGTGCCAGCATAGCCAGGGGGCAGGTTGTCACAGATACGCAGTATTTT

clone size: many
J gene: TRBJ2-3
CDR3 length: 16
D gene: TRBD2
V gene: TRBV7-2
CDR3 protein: CASSLVPRGGTDTQYF
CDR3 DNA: TGTGCCAGCAGCTTAGTACCGCGGGGGGGCACAGATACGCAGTATTTT

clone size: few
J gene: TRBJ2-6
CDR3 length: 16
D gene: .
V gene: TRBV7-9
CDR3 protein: CASSLARGVGANVLTF
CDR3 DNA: TGTGCCAGCAGCTTAGCGCGAGGGGTTGGGGCCAACGTCCTGACTTTC

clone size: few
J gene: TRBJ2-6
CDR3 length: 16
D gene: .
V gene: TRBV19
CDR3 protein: CASSTPMGAGANVLTF
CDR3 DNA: TGTGCCAGTAGTACGCCCATGGGGGCTGGGGCCAACGTCCTGACTTTC

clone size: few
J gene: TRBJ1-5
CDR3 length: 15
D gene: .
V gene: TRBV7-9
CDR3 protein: CASSLGTELNQPQHF
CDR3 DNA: TGTGCCAGCAGCTTAGGGACAGAACTAAATCAGCCCCAGCATTTT

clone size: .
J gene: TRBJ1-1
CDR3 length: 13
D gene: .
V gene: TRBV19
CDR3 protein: CATQSRVNTEAFF
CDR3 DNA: TGTGCCACCCAAAGTAGGGTTAACACTGAAGCTTTCTTT

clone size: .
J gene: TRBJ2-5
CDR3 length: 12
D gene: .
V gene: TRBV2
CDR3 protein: CASTRRKETQYF
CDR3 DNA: TGTGCCAGCACGCGGCGGAAAGAGACCCAGTACTTC

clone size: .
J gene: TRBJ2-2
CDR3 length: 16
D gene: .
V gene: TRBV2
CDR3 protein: CASSFRARERGGELFF
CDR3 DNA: TGTGCCAGCAGTTTCCGGGCCCGGGAACGGGGCGGGGAGCTGTTTTTT

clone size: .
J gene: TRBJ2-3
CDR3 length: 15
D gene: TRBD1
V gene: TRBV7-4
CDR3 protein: CASSEQGYSTDTQYF
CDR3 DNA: TGTGCCAGCAGCGAACAGGGGTATAGCACAGATACGCAGTATTTT

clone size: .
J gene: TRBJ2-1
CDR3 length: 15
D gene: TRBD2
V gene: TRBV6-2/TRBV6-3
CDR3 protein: CASSYPGGPWNEQFF
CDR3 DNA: TGTGCCAGCAGTTACCCGGGAGGGCCGTGGAATGAGCAGTTCTTC

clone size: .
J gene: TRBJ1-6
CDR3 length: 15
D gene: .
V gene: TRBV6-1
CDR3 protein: CASKGPGGLNSPLHF
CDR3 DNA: TGTGCCAGCAAGGGACCCGGGGGACTTAATTCACCCCTCCACTTT

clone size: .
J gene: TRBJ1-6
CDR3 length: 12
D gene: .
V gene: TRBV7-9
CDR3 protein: CASSDRYSPLHF
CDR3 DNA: TGTGCCAGCAGCGACAGATATTCACCCCTCCACTTT

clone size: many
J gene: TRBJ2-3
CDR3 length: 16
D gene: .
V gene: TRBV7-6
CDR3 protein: CASSLVAGQRTDTQYF
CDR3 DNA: TGTGCCAGCAGCTTAGTGGCGGGACAGCGCACAGATACGCAGTATTTT

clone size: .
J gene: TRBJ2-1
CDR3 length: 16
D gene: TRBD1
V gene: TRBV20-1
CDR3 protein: CSARSRGQGSYNEQFF
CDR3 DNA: TGCAGTGCTAGAAGCAGGGGACAGGGCTCCTACAATGAGCAATTCTTC

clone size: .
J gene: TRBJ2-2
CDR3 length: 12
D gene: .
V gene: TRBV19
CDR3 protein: CASSHRAGELFF
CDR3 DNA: TGTGCCAGTAGCCACAGGGCCGGGGAGCTGTTTTTT